The present T cell receptor beta chain was sequenced within a study of shared clonotypes between healthy human individuals. Study in general: CD4 naive and memory got three plates each, CD8 naive two, CD8 memory one.

The sample holds one count of this clone. The assay was immunoSEQ multiplex PCR, and TCRdb's table has in-frame clones only and misses some. The sample has 2 million to 2.5 million clones; approximately 95% are singletons. This clonotype originated in a man between 18 and 29 years old in good health. The sample comprised naive CD4+ T cells sorted from blood. Noted subset: CD45RA+ positively selected.

CDR3 amino acids: CAIRGTGGSSYNEQFF. For the CDR3, the DNA is TGTGCCATCAGGGGGACAGGGGGCAGCTCCTACAATGAGCAGTTCTTC. V usage is TRBV10-3 and J usage is TRBJ2-1; 12 bases fit TRBD1. This CDR3 has 16 amino acids. J lost 0 bases, V lost 6 bases, and 3 bases had no gene match. The V gene's germline CDR1 is ENHRY and CDR2 SYGVKD.